A selection of T cell receptor beta chains follows, all from one sample in a study of metastatic and nonmetastatic thyroid tumors. MiXCR reprocessed the PCR reads for TCRdb. The repertoire includes tens of thousands of clones, roughly 28% of them detected once, and about 11% sits in the top ten. Source material: blood. These receptor sequences come from a male donor with papillary thyroid cancer or a benign thyroid nodule (not recorded which). Some clones in this sample may be carry-over from other donors' samples. The conserved cysteine and the conserved F or W are not part of the CDR3 here. A D gene is named only where the DNA matches it firmly.

V gene: TRBV20-1
D gene: TRBD2
CDR3 protein: SARDRGLVVYNEQF

V gene: TRBV6-1
D gene: TRBD2
CDR3 protein: ASSTSEPYEQY

V gene: TRBV6-2/TRBV6-3
D gene: TRBD2
CDR3 protein: ASSFLAETDTQY

V gene: TRBV6-4
D gene: TRBD2
CDR3 protein: ASSPRIRPSGRAFDTQY

V gene: TRBV13
D gene: -
CDR3 protein: ASSTRALDYEQY

V gene: TRBV10-1
D gene: TRBD2
CDR3 protein: ASSQGLAGSDTQY

V gene: TRBV20-1
D gene: -
CDR3 protein: SAQTINQPQH

V gene: TRBV5-1
D gene: -
CDR3 protein: ASSLVGSSGNTIY

V gene: TRBV6-4
D gene: TRBD1
CDR3 protein: ASSDGTGHNEQF

V gene: TRBV3-1
D gene: -
CDR3 protein: ASSQGMEDSPYGYT

V gene: TRBV11-1
D gene: TRBD2
CDR3 protein: ASSSPGTSGSIYNEQF

V gene: TRBV7-8
D gene: -
CDR3 protein: ASSLDRLGYEQY

V gene: TRBV6-2/TRBV6-3
D gene: -
CDR3 protein: ASSVPTGTGGEQY

V gene: TRBV20-1
D gene: -
CDR3 protein: SAREVGSGSYEQY

V gene: TRBV5-5
D gene: TRBD1
CDR3 protein: ASSRRTGEDYGYT

V gene: TRBV7-8
D gene: -
CDR3 protein: ASSLVVGAAGNTIY

V gene: TRBV12-3/TRBV12-4
D gene: TRBD2
CDR3 protein: ASSLSTSGLSYEQY

V gene: TRBV6-2/TRBV6-3
D gene: TRBD1
CDR3 protein: ASSGGQGVNTEAF

V gene: TRBV12-3/TRBV12-4
D gene: TRBD1
CDR3 protein: ASSWGRGLDGYT

V gene: TRBV19
D gene: -
CDR3 protein: ASSIESHSNQPQH

V gene: TRBV6-1
D gene: -
CDR3 protein: ASSEGTQHRNEQF

V gene: TRBV12-5
D gene: -
CDR3 protein: ASVTDGQVYGYT

V gene: TRBV6-1
D gene: -
CDR3 protein: ASSEFSGTYQETQY

V gene: TRBV7-9
D gene: -
CDR3 protein: ASSTDEQY

V gene: TRBV13
D gene: -
CDR3 protein: ASSLWSETGELF

V gene: TRBV6-4
D gene: -
CDR3 protein: ASSEGGGTDTQY

V gene: TRBV12-3/TRBV12-4
D gene: TRBD1
CDR3 protein: ASRRQGAQETQY

V gene: TRBV11-1
D gene: TRBD1
CDR3 protein: ASSSGTGRARRDYGYT

V gene: TRBV7-6
D gene: -
CDR3 protein: ASSSDTGELF

V gene: TRBV12-3/TRBV12-4
D gene: -
CDR3 protein: ASSPSYEQY

V gene: TRBV30
D gene: -
CDR3 protein: AWSSFLGAGNTIY

V gene: TRBV19
D gene: TRBD2
CDR3 protein: ASSGRGLAGGPVRQETQY

V gene: TRBV5-1
D gene: TRBD2
CDR3 protein: ASSFRASGSVTDTQY

V gene: TRBV5-5
D gene: -
CDR3 protein: ASSSAPTGSNQPQH

V gene: TRBV20-1
D gene: -
CDR3 protein: SASTLGSGTEAF